The 9 T cell receptor beta chains given below trace back to one sample, sequenced in a study of spatial heterogeneity in lung cancer. This sample's time point: sample taken at primary tumor resection. The authors sequenced whole RNA from tumor, nontumor lung or frozen PBMC without sorting. MiXCR, applied by TCRdb to the 5' RACE reads, yields one record per CDR3 protein. The sample contains 2,000 or so distinct CDR3 sequences, less than 15% of which appear only once. This specimen was normal lung tissue next to the tumor, taken at surgery. The receptors originated from a male donor with early-stage non-small cell lung cancer.

This clonotype was picked up a small number of times. Since it is a stray read in a library aimed at alpha chains, this beta chain has a size that is not meaningful. The rearrangement uses TRBV4-3 and TRBJ1-6; TRBD1 is a possible D gene (5 bases). Germline V lookup: CDR1 LGHNA, CDR2 YSLEER. The V and J ends lost 0 bases and 14 bases respectively, with 14 bases between them. This CDR3 is 14 amino acids long. The CDR3, as DNA: TGCGCCAGCAGCCAAGATCTGAGAAGGGGAACCCTCCACTTT. Protein: CASSQDLRRGTLHF.

In regard to this clonotype: Little can be read into the size of this beta chain, an off-target read in a library designed for alpha chains. This chain joins TRBV28 and TRBJ2-5; possible D gene TRBD1, 6 bases. There are 16 residues in the CDR3. V lost 3 bases and J lost 2, with 16 bases in between. Germline CDR1 reads MDHEN; CDR2 reads SYDVKM. Written as DNA, the CDR3 is TGTGCCAGCAGTTTGGCTGGGGGCGGTAGTCAAGAGACCCAGTACTTC. This codes for CASSLAGGGSQETQYF. The full variable domain, completed using reference TRBV28 and TRBJ2-5, is DVKVTQSSRYLVKRTGEKVFLECVQDMDHENMFWYRQDPGLGLRLIYFSYDVKMKEKGDIPEGYSVSREKKERFSLILESASTNQTSMYLCASSLAGGGSQETQYFGPGTRLLVL.

In its sample, this clonotype is medium-sized. This beta chain is a stray sequence in a library constructed for alpha chains; its clone size is not meaningful. V and J are TRBV7-9 and TRBJ2-5, with D uncertain. Germline lookup yields CDR1 SEHNR and CDR2 FQNEAQ (reference sequence). V was trimmed by 0 bases and J by 1 base, leaving 6 bases between them. This CDR3 region has 14 residues. The CDR3 nucleotides read TGTGCCAGCAGCTTAGCGACAAGCCAAGAGACCCAGTACTTC. It is translated as CASSLATSQETQYF.

This clonotype is labeled as medium-sized (0.01 to 0.1%). This beta chain slipped into a library made for alpha chains as a stray read, so its size is not meaningful. The chain couples TRBV7-2 to TRBJ1-4; D is unresolved. CDR3 length: 14 amino acids. V was trimmed by 6 bases and J by 4 bases, leaving 12 bases between them. The germline V gene encodes CDR1 SGHTA and CDR2 FQGNSA. This chain's CDR3 is CASRLGGSNEKLFF. The CDR3 nucleotides are TGTGCCAGCAGGCTGGGTGGCAGTAATGAAAAACTGTTTTTT.

On this clonotype itself: A library made for alpha chains picked up this beta chain off target, so its size means little. The chain is built from TRBV18 and TRBJ2-5, with TRBD2 matching 7 bases. Germline V gene lookup returns CDR1 KGHSH and CDR2 LQKENI. Germline trimming cut 6 bases from V and 4 bases from J; bases unmatched to any gene: 5. The CDR3 contains 13 residues. CDR3 loop: CASSLQRGETQYF. The CDR3 nucleotides read TGTGCCAGCTCGCTACAGCGGGGAGAGACCCAGTACTTC.

Of note for this clonotype: Since it is a stray read in a library aimed at alpha chains, this beta chain has a size that is not meaningful. The genes are TRBV7-9 and TRBJ2-6; D assignment may be TRBD1 or TRBD2 (6 bases each). The CDR3 totals 16 residues. V lost 7 bases to trimming and J lost 0 bases, with 13 bases between them. Germline V CDR1 and CDR2: SEHNR, FQNEAQ (reference sequence). The CDR3 loop is CASNPGADSGANVLTF. DNA for the CDR3: TGTGCCAGCAATCCGGGGGCTGACTCTGGGGCCAACGTCCTGACTTTC. Supplemented by reference TRBV7-9 and TRBJ2-6, the full variable domain reads DTGVSQNPRHKITKRGQNVTFRCDPISEHNRLYWYRQTLGQGPEFLTYFQNEAQLEKSRLLSDRFSAERPKGSFSTLEIQRTEQGDSAMYLCASNPGADSGANVLTFGAGSRLTVL.

At least ten counts were recorded for this clonotype. Little can be read into the size of this beta chain, an off-target read in a library designed for alpha chains. The chain couples TRBV28 to TRBJ2-3, with 7 positions matching TRBD2. Trimming took 2 bases from V and 2 from J; bases not matched to a gene: 1. This CDR3 has 14 residues. CDR1 MDHEN and CDR2 SYDVKM come from the germline V gene. The CDR3: CASSLAGVTDTQYF. For the CDR3, the DNA is TGTGCCAGCAGTTTAGCGGGAGTCACAGATACGCAGTATTTT. Filled out from reference TRBV28 and TRBJ2-3, the complete variable domain reads DVKVTQSSRYLVKRTGEKVFLECVQDMDHENMFWYRQDPGLGLRLIYFSYDVKMKEKGDIPEGYSVSREKKERFSLILESASTNQTSMYLCASSLAGVTDTQYFGPGTRLTVL.

This clonotype was picked up many times. This beta chain turned up in a library designed for alpha chains; as an off-target read, its abundance says little. The rearrangement links TRBV7-3 to TRBJ2-1, with TRBD2 identical over 14 bases. V gave up 5 bases and J gave up 7 bases; unmatched junction bases: 7. CDR1 and CDR2 (germline): SGHTA, FQGTGA. The CDR3 spans 16 residues. The DNA for the CDR3 is TGTGCCAGCAGCCCGGGGACTAGCGGGAGAGGGAATGAGCAGTTCTTC. This encodes CASSPGTSGRGNEQFF.

In its sample, this clonotype is medium-sized. The size of this beta chain means little, since it is a stray read in a library made for alpha chains. The chain employs TRBV29-1 and TRBJ2-7; 12 nucleotides align to TRBD2. CDR1 and CDR2 (germline): SQVTM, ANQGSEA. The CDR3 spans 13 residues. J lost 5 bases, V lost 6 bases, and 5 bases had no gene match. The CDR3 DNA sequence: TGCAGCGTAGCCGGACTAGCGGGGAACGAGCAGTACTTC. Translating it yields CSVAGLAGNEQYF.